This TCR beta chain was sequenced in a study of Tregs in tolerant kidney transplant recipients. Study-level information: Related graft donors supplied nonmyeloablative bone marrow transplants, and mixed chimerism was transient. Study observations and caveats: Some patients' samples used different primers over time, so nucleotide sequences weren't comparable. Activated donor B cell expansion appeared to reveal the most relevant donor-specific TCRbeta repertoire.

The data were produced by immunoSEQ multiplex PCR, yet TCRdb's version contains in-frame clones alone and is incomplete. The sample table includes approximately 50,000 clones. Points on this clone: Its antigen remains unidentified. The read is 3 residues too short to cover the CDR3 end, so that end is filled in from the germline J gene.

Germline V gene data show CDR1 as SGHVS and CDR2 as FNYEAQ. With V trimmed by 0 bases and J by 4 bases, 6 bases remained unmatched. CDR3 length: 18 residues. CD4+CD25+CD127- Tregs, CD4+CD25- non-Tregs, CD4 and CD8 cells were sorted. The sequencing here drew on CD4+ T cells from blood, taken before the transplant. This clonotype was sampled from a human donor who received a combined kidney and bone marrow transplant. The chain combines TRBV7-6 with TRBJ2-3, with 14 bases lining up with TRBD2. This chain's CDR3 is CASSLAKGLAGAADTQYF. CDR3 bases read: TGTGCCAGCAGCTTAGCGAAGGGACTAGCGGGAGCGGCAGATACG.